Presented here are 29 T cell receptor beta chains from one specimen sequenced in a study of early T cells in non-severe SARS-CoV-2 infection. TCRdb ran MiXCR on the 5' RACE reads and lists one entry per CDR3 protein. The data contain 65,000 to 85,000 distinct CDR3 sequences, about a tenth of them singletons. Here the sequenced sample was whole blood, taken at baseline. These receptors all stem from an adult who was a healthcare worker with PCR-confirmed SARS-CoV-2 infection or an uninfected control (not recorded which).

The table lists this clonotype with a few counts. CDR3 nucleotides: TGTGCCAGCAGCTTAGTCGGGGACGAGACCCAGTACTTC. Protein product: CASSLVGDETQYF. The chain has TRBV7-2 and TRBJ2-5; possibly TRBD1 or TRBD2 for D (5 bases each). V lost 1 base to trimming and J lost 5 bases, with 8 bases between them. The germline CDR1 and CDR2 sequences are SGHTA and FQGNSA. This CDR3 contains 13 residues.

The chain is built from TRBV7-9 and TRBJ2-2, with D possibly being TRBD2 (6 bases). Germline CDR1 and CDR2: SEHNR and FQNEAQ (reference sequence). V was clipped by 4 bases and J by 8 bases, with 11 bases between them. This CDR3 comprises 13 residues. The CDR3 loop reads CASSSQAGGELFF. The CDR3 coding sequence is TGTGCCAGCAGCTCACAGGCGGGAGGGGAGCTGTTTTTT.

The chain joins TRBV7-2 to TRBJ2-5; D may be TRBD2 (6 bases). The V end lost 6 bases, the J end lost 5 bases, and 13 bases lay between the germline ends. The CDR3 is 13 amino acids. Germline CDR1 reads SGHTA; CDR2 reads FQGNSA. As DNA, the CDR3 is TGTGCCAGCAGTAAGTCCCGGGAGGAGACCCAGTACTTC. This gives the protein CASSKSREETQYF.

This clonotype was recorded at least ten times. The rearrangement uses TRBV4-2 and TRBJ2-4; D may match TRBD1 or TRBD2 (5 bases each). Trimming left V 0 bases short and J 2 bases short, with 14 bases between. This CDR3 spans 17 amino acids. From germline, CDR1 is LGHNA and CDR2 YNFKEQ. CDR3 region: CASSQDWGSGSKNIQYF. DNA of the CDR3: TGTGCCAGCAGCCAAGATTGGGGGAGTGGGTCCAAAAACATTCAGTACTTC.

At least ten counts were recorded for this clonotype. The V call is TRBV10-2, the J call TRBJ1-1; D is possibly TRBD1 (6 bases). V lost 6 bases, J lost 7 bases, and 12 bases lay in between. The CDR3 loop spans 12 amino acids. Germline V CDR1 and CDR2: WSHSY, SAAADI. CDR3 in amino acids: CASSQGQGEAFF. The CDR3 DNA sequence: TGCGCCAGCAGCCAGGGGCAGGGTGAAGCTTTCTTT.

Concerning this clonotype: This clone may be a read error of a much larger clone one base away. The J gene is TRBJ1-5, the V gene TRBV4-3; no reliable D call. Trimming removed 6 bases from V and 1 base from J, with 10 bases in between. The CDR3 runs 14 residues. Germline-derived CDR1 and CDR2 are LGHNA and YSLEER. The CDR3 spells CASRPGVSNQPQHF. DNA for the CDR3: TGCGCCAGCAGGCCAGGCGTCAGCAATCAGCCCCAGCATTTT.

The chain joins TRBV10-3 to TRBJ2-3; maybe TRBD2 (7 bases). From germline, CDR1 is ENHRY and CDR2 SYGVKD. V gave up 0 bases and J gave up 6 bases, with 16 bases separating them. The CDR3 has 16 residues. As DNA, the CDR3 is TGTGCCATCAGTGAGTCCGGGACTACGGGGGCGGATACGCAGTATTTT. Protein sequence: CAISESGTTGADTQYF.

This chain connects TRBV5-1 to TRBJ2-1, with D possibly TRBD1 on 5 matching bases. V lost 0 bases to trimming and J lost 1 base, with 8 bases between them. Per germline, CDR1 SGHRS and CDR2 YFSETQ. The CDR3 loop spans 15 amino acids. The CDR3 sequence: CASSLEGKSYNEQFF. The CDR3 DNA is TGCGCCAGCAGCTTGGAGGGGAAATCCTACAATGAGCAGTTCTTC.

This clonotype was recorded at least ten times. The chain has TRBV27 and TRBJ1-4, with no clear D. This CDR3 contains 16 residues. CDR1 and CDR2 from the germline V gene are MNHEY and SMNVEV (reference sequence). The germline V and J ends were trimmed by 6 bases and 0 bases, with 14 bases remaining between them. The CDR3 region is CASSGGPKTTNEKLFF. For the CDR3, the DNA is TGTGCCAGCAGCGGCGGACCGAAGACAACTAATGAAAAACTGTTTTTT.

This clonotype turned up a few times. This chain joins TRBV27 and TRBJ1-4; D gene uncertain. Trimming pared 5 bases from V and 7 bases from J, leaving 17 bases between. Germline CDR1 reads MNHEY; CDR2 reads SMNVEV (reference sequence). There are 15 residues in the CDR3. Here the CDR3 DNA reads TGTGCCAGCAGTCCGGCCGGCCGCGCCCCTGAAAAACTGTTTTTT. It codes for CASSPAGRAPEKLFF.

V is TRBV5-1 and J is TRBJ2-7; the D call may be TRBD1 or TRBD2 (5 bases each). The germline gives CDR1 SGHRS, CDR2 YFSETQ. V was trimmed by 3 bases and J by 2 bases, leaving 12 bases between them. The CDR3 is made up of 14 amino acids. CDR3 in amino acids: CASSYSGTPYEQYF. The CDR3 DNA sequence: TGCGCCAGCAGCTATTCCGGGACCCCCTACGAGCAGTACTTC.

This clonotype was detected ten times or more. The CDR3 sequence: CASSQGGSPQYF. For the CDR3, the DNA is TGTGCCAGCAGCCAGGGCGGAAGCCCGCAGTATTTT. The V and J genes are TRBV11-2 and TRBJ2-3, with TRBD1 as a possible D gene (5 bases). Per the germline V gene, CDR1 is SGHAT and CDR2 is FQNNGV. This CDR3 region has 12 residues. V was pared by 5 bases and J by 10 bases, with 13 bases between. Complete variable domain (other parts from reference TRBV11-2 and TRBJ2-3): EAGVAQSPRYKIIEKRQSVAFWCNPISGHATLYWYQQILGQGPKLLIQFQNNGVVDDSQLPKDRFSAERLKGVDSTLKIQPAKLEDSAVYLCASSQGGSPQYFGPGTRLTVL.

The chain couples TRBV9 to TRBJ2-2, with D perhaps matching TRBD1 (6 bases). Trimming took 1 base from V and 3 from J, leaving 10 bases between them. Per the germline V gene, CDR1 is SGDLS and CDR2 is YYNGEE. The CDR3 spans 15 residues. This CDR3 is CASSVFSGDTGELFF. CDR3 coding DNA: TGTGCCAGCAGCGTATTTTCAGGGGACACCGGGGAGCTGTTTTTT.

This clonotype has only a few counts. The chain couples TRBV10-2 to TRBJ2-3; TRBD2 agrees at 8 bases. There are 13 residues in the CDR3. V trimming: 6 bases; J trimming: 5 bases; junction bases outside the gene matches: 4. CDR1 is WSHSY and CDR2 is SAAADI in the germline V gene. The CDR3 sequence is CASRERELDTQYF. The CDR3 nucleotides are TGCGCCAGCAGGGAGCGGGAGTTAGATACGCAGTATTTT.

This clonotype was detected ten times or more. The V gene is TRBV7-9, the J gene TRBJ2-1, with 9 bases matching TRBD2. The V segment lost 5 bases and the J segment 2 bases; nucleotides outside the gene matches: 7. The CDR3 is 16 residues long. CDR1 and CDR2 from the germline V gene are SEHNR and FQNEAQ (reference sequence). CDR3 in DNA: TGTGCCAGCAGCAAGCGAGCGGGAGGAACCTACAATGAGCAGTTCTTC. Its protein product is CASSKRAGGTYNEQFF.

V is TRBV28 and J is TRBJ2-7, with 7 bases matching TRBD2. The CDR3 is 15 residues long. Looked up from germline, CDR1 is MDHEN and CDR2 is SYDVKM. The ends lost 4 bases at V and 3 bases at J; junction bases unmatched: 9. The CDR3 protein is CASSSPRGVVYEQYF. The CDR3 nucleotides are TGTGCCAGCAGTTCCCCTCGGGGGGTGGTCTACGAGCAGTACTTC.

This clonotype was recorded many times. This chain connects TRBV4-1 to TRBJ1-1; D is uncertain. The CDR3 sequence is 14 residues long. The germline gives CDR1 MGHRA, CDR2 YSYEKL. V was clipped by 4 bases and J by 0 bases, with 9 bases between them. This CDR3 reads CASSPSYVNTEAFF. The CDR3 DNA reads TGCGCCAGCAGCCCGTCTTATGTGAACACTGAAGCTTTCTTT.

This clonotype was detected only a few times. The rearrangement uses TRBV19 and TRBJ1-5; 7 bases fit TRBD1. V was pared by 2 bases and J by 2 bases, with 9 bases of the junction left unmatched. CDR3 length: 17 residues. Looked up from germline, CDR1 is LNHDA and CDR2 is SQIVND (reference sequence). CDR3 sequence (DNA): TGTGCCAGTAGTATACTATCCGCAGGGACAGGCAATCAGCCCCAGCATTTT. As protein: CASSILSAGTGNQPQHF.

This clonotype was seen at least ten times. This chain uses TRBV27 with TRBJ2-1; 10 bases align to TRBD2. Looked up from germline, CDR1 is MNHEY and CDR2 is SMNVEV (reference sequence). V gave up 4 bases and J gave up 0 bases; unmatched junction bases: 6. This CDR3 region has 17 residues. For the CDR3, the DNA is TGTGCCAGCAGTTATCGGGCTAGCGGGAGCTCCTACAATGAGCAGTTCTTC. Amino acids: CASSYRASGSSYNEQFF.

This clonotype was seen ten or more times. The chain links TRBV28 to TRBJ1-6; no clear D. Germline V gives CDR1 MDHEN, CDR2 SYDVKM. The V end was cut by 2 bases, the J end by 9 bases, with 14 bases between. There are 15 residues in the CDR3. This chain's CDR3 is CASSLSGETTSPLHF. In DNA, the CDR3 is TGTGCCAGCAGTTTAAGTGGAGAGACGACTTCACCCCTCCACTTT.

This clonotype was found many times. V and J are TRBV9 and TRBJ1-6; maybe TRBD1 (5 bases). The CDR3 has 15 residues. Germline V gene lookup returns CDR1 SGDLS and CDR2 YYNGEE. The V gene lost 1 base and the J gene lost 8 bases, with 13 bases spanning the gap. The CDR3 DNA is TGTGCCAGCAGCGTAAGCGGGATGGGGGATTCACCCCTCCACTTT. It codes for CASSVSGMGDSPLHF.

This clonotype was detected many times. This chain connects TRBV28 to TRBJ2-7, with 10 bases matching TRBD2. Germline V lookup: CDR1 MDHEN, CDR2 SYDVKM. The ends lost 7 bases at V and 5 bases at J; junction bases unmatched: 11. The CDR3 is 15 amino acids. The CDR3: CASIVSGRAFNEQYF. The CDR3 region has the DNA TGTGCCAGCATCGTGAGCGGGAGGGCCTTCAACGAGCAGTACTTC.

The rearrangement uses TRBV11-1 and TRBJ2-1, with 10 nucleotides matching TRBD2. The CDR3 totals 15 residues. V trimming: 2 bases; J trimming: 10 bases; junction bases outside the gene matches: 8. The germline gives CDR1 SGHAT, CDR2 FQDESV (reference sequence). The DNA of the CDR3 is TGTGCCAGCAGCTTATCTGGGACTAGCGTATACGAGCAGTTCTTC. This translates into CASSLSGTSVYEQFF.

This clonotype was recorded only once. No conserved phenylalanine or tryptophan is present at the end of the CDR3, so a read error is the likely explanation. V and J are TRBV12-3 or TRBV12-4 and TRBJ2-1; D perhaps matches TRBD2 (5 bases). The CDR3 runs to 11 residues. Trimming removed 6 bases at V and 8 bases at J, with 8 bases between. CDR3 loop: CASRLAYEQFY. The CDR3 DNA reads as TGTGCCAGCAGGCTAGCCTATGAGCAGTTCTAC.

The chain uses TRBV28 and TRBJ1-2; 7 bases are shared with TRBD1. Trimming removed 5 bases from V and 7 bases from J; junction bases left unmatched: 7. The CDR3 runs 13 residues. CDR1 MDHEN and CDR2 SYDVKM come from the germline V gene. The CDR3 protein is CASSPDRSRGYTF. The CDR3 nucleotides are TGTGCCAGCAGTCCGGACAGGAGCCGTGGCTACACCTTC.

This clonotype has just a few counts. The chain joins TRBV6-5 to TRBJ2-1; D perhaps matches TRBD1 (6 bases). CDR3 length: 14 amino acids. Between the trimmed V and J ends, which lost 6 bases and 1 base, there was a span of 10 bases. Germline CDR1 MNHEY, CDR2 SVGAGI. CDR3 residues: CASSGQPSYNEQFF. The CDR3, as DNA: TGTGCCAGCAGCGGACAGCCTTCCTACAATGAGCAGTTCTTC.

This clonotype was seen repeatedly, ten times or more. V is TRBV9 and J is TRBJ2-1, with 7 bases that match TRBD2. Germline CDR1 reads SGDLS; CDR2 reads YYNGEE. The CDR3 has 16 residues. After removal of 0 bases from V and 6 bases from J, the junction contained 9 bases not matched to a gene. The CDR3 region has the DNA TGTGCCAGCAGCGTAGGACCTAGCGGAGTAACCAATGAGCAGTTCTTC. Protein product: CASSVGPSGVTNEQFF.

Many counts were recorded for this clonotype. The chain links TRBV12-3 or TRBV12-4 to TRBJ2-3, with D tentatively TRBD1 or TRBD2 (5 bases each). Deletions cut 8 bases from V and 4 bases from J, with 16 bases between. The CDR3 has 14 amino acids. This CDR3 reads CASSREGLADTQYF. The CDR3 region has the DNA TGTGCCAGCTCACGAGAGGGGCTAGCAGATACGCAGTATTTT.

This clonotype was observed at least ten times. The chain employs TRBV12-5 and TRBJ2-1; 12 nucleotides match TRBD2. V lost 1 base to trimming and J lost 0 bases; unmatched junction nucleotides: 22. Germline V lookup: CDR1 LGHNT, CDR2 FRNRAP. The CDR3 contains 24 residues. CDR3 amino acids: CASGLALTLRLAGEYKLSYNEQFF. The CDR3 DNA is TGTGCTAGTGGTTTGGCCCTTACCCTGAGACTAGCGGGGGAATATAAGCTCTCCTACAATGAGCAGTTCTTC.